This TCR beta chain was captured by sequencing in a study of shared clonotypes between healthy human individuals. The protocol was immunoSEQ multiplex PCR, while the TCRdb copy is restricted to in-frame clones and leaves out a portion. Of more than 550,000 clones listed, around 90% were seen once; the top ten hold 24%. CDR1 is MNHEY, CDR2 SMNVEV, per germline (reference sequence). The CDR3 spans 14 residues. Losses at the gene ends were 6 bases for V and 8 bases for J; bases not matched to a gene: 11. Naive CD8 cells were CD45RO-negative, positively selected for CCR7, excluding terminally differentiated effector memory CD45RA+ cells.

Sequencing was done on a sample of naive CD8+ T cells sorted from blood. This receptor was identified in a man under 40 in good health. The chain has TRBV27 and TRBJ1-2; 8 positions agree with TRBD1. The DNA of the CDR3 is TGTGCCAGCAGCAACCGGGACAGGCTGGAGGGCTACACCTTC. Its protein is CASSNRDRLEGYTF.